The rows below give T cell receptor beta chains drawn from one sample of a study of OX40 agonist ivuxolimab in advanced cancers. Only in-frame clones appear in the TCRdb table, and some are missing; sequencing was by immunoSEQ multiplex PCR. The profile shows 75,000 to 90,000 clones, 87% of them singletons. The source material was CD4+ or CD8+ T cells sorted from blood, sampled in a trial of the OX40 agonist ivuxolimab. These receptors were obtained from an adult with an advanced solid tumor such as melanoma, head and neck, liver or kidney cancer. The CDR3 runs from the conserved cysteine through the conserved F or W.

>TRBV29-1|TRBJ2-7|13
CSVELADSYEQYF
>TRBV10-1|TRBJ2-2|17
CASSEMRVAGPTGELFF
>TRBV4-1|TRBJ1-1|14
CASSQPGTVVEAFF
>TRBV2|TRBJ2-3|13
CASSEERTDTQYF
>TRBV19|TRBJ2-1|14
CASSIAASANEQFF
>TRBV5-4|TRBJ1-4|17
CASSVQGGSRTNEKLFF
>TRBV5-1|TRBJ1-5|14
CASSLDPLNQPQHF
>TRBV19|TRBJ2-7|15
CASSMGSLADGEQYF
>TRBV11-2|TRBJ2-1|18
CASSPRGGLAGARNEQFF
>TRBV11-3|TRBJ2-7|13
CASSAYTAYEQYF
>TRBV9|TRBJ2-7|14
CASSVQGSYDRQYF
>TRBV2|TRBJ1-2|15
CASSPRDRGSHGYTF
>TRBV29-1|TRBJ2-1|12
CSVGGSYNEQFF
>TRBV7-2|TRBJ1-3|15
CASSFREGSGNTIYF
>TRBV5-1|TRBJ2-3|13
CASSLELSDTQYF
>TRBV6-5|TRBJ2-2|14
CASRADRNTGELFF
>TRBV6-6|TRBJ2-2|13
CATRGGVAGELFF
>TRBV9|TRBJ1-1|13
CASSVSADTEAFF
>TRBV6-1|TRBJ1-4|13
CASRVATNEKLFF
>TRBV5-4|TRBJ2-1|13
CASSLGASDEQFF
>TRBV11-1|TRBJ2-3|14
CASSSLGFIDTQYF
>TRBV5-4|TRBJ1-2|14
CASRPGPGVYGYTF
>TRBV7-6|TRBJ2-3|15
CASSPRQGSTDTQYF
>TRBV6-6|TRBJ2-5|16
CASSYVAGAGGETQYF
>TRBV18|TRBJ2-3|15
CASSKDHPAADTQYF
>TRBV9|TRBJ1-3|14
CASKGTGAGNTIYF
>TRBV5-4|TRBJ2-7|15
CASSLGLAGEGEQYF
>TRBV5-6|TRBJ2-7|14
CASSFSGATVEQYF
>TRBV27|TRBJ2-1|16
CASSLGRRIPRFEQFF
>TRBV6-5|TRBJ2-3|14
CASRPSGMSDTQYF
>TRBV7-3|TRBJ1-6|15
CASSLNGPNNSPLHF
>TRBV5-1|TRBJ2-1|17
CASSFGVPGTSYNEQFF
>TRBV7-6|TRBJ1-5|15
CASSLARASNQPQHF
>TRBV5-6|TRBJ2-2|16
CASSLKAGGRTGELFF
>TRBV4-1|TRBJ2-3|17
CASSQERGGQGADTQYF
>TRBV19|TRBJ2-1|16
CASSRGGGSSYNEQFF
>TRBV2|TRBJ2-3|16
CASRAPSGKLTDTQYF
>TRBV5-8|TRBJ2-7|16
CASSQTPTGPLEGQYF
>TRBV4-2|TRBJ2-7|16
CASSLGLAGGDYEQYF
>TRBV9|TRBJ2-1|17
CASSVGGGFSSYNEQFF
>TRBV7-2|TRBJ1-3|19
CASSPQSWDRSSSGNTIYF
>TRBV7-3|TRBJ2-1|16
CASSQTPGSSYNEQFF
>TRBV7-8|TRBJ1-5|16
CASSSSAQGGVQPQHF
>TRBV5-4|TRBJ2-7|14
CASSLDGRGNEQYF
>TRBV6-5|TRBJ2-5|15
CASSYSTRDQETQYF
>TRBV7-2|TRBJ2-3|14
CASSVSASTDTQYF
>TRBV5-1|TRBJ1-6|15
CASSPGQGVNSPLHF
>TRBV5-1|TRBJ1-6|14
CASSLNGGGSPLHF
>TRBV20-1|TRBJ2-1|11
CSARNAYEQFF